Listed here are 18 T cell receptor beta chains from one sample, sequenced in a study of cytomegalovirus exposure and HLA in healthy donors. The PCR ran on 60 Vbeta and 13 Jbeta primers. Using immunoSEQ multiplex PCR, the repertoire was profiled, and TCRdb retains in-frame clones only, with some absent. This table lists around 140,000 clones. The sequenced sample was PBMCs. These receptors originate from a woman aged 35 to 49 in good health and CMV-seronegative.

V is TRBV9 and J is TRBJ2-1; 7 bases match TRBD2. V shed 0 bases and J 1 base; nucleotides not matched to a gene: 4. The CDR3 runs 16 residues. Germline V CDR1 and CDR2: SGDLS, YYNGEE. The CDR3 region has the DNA TGTGCCAGCAGCGTAGAGGGGCGGGGGTCCTACAATGAGCAGTTCTTC. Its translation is CASSVEGRGSYNEQFF.

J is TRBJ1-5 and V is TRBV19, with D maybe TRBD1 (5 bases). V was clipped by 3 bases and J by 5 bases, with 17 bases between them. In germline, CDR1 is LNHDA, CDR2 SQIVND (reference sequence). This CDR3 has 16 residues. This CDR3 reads CASSMSAGREHQPQHF. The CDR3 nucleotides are TGTGCCAGTAGTATGTCGGCAGGGAGGGAACATCAGCCCCAGCATTTT.

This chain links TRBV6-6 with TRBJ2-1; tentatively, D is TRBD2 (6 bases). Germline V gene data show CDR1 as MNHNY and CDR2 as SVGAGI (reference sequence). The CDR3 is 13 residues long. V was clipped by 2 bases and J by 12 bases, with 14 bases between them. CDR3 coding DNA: TGTGCCAGCAGTTACGACTTCCAGGGAGGGCAGTTCTTC. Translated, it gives CASSYDFQGGQFF.

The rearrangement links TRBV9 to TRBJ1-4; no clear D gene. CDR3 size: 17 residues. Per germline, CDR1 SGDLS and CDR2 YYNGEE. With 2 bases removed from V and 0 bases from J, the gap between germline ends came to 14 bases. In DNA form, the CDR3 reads TGTGCCAGCAGCGTTAGATCCGGGAGTGCAACTAATGAAAAACTGTTTTTT. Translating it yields CASSVRSGSATNEKLFF. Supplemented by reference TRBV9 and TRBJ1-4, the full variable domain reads DSGVTQTPKHLITATGQRVTLRCSPRSGDLSVYWYQQSLDQGLQFLIQYYNGEERAKGNILERFSAQQFPDLHSELNLSSLELGDSALYFCASSVRSGSATNEKLFFGSGTQLSVL.

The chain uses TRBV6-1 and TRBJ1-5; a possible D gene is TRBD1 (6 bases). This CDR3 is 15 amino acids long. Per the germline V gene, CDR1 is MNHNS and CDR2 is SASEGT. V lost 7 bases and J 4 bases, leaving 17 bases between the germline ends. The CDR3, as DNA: TGTGCCAGCATTGCCCGGGTAACAGGGAATCAGCCCCAGCATTTT. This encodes CASIARVTGNQPQHF.

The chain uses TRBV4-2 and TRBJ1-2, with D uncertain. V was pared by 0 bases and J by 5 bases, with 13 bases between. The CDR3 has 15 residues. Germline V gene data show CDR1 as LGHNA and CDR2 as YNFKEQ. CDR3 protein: CASSQDRRTSYGYTF. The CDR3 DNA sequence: TGTGCCAGCAGCCAAGATCGGAGAACTTCATATGGCTACACCTTC.

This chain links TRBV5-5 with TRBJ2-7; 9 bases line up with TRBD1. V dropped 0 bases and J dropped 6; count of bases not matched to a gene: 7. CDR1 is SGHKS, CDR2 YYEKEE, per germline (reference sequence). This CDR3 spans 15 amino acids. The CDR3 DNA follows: TGTGCCAGCAGCTTGGGACGGGACAGGGTATTCGAGCAGTACGTC. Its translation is CASSLGRDRVFEQYV.

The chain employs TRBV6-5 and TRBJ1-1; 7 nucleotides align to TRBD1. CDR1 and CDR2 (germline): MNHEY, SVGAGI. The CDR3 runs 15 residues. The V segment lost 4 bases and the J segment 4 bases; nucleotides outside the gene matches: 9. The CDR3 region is CASSSGGRYTTEAFF. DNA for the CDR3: TGTGCCAGCAGTTCAGGGGGTCGTTATACCACTGAAGCTTTCTTT.

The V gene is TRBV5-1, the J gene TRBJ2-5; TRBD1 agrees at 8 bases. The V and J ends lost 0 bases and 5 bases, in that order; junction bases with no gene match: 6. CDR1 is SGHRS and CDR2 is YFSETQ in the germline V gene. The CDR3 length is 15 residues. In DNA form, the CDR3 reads TGCGCCAGCAGCTTGGCCGGACAGGGCGTTGAGACCCAGTACTTC. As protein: CASSLAGQGVETQYF.

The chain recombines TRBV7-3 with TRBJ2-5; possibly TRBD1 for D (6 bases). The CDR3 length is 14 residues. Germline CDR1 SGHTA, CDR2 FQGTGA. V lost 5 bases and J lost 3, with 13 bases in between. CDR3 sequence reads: CASSQGQAEETQYF. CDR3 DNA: TGTGCCAGCAGCCAGGGGCAGGCAGAAGAGACCCAGTACTTC.

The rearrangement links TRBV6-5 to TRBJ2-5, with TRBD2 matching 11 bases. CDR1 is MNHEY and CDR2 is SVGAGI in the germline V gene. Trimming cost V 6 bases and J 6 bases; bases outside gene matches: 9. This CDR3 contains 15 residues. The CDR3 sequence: CASRGPSGGRQTQYF. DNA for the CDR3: TGTGCCAGCAGAGGCCCTAGCGGGGGGCGGCAGACCCAGTACTTC.

The CDR3 DNA reads TGTGCCAGCAGCCCCGTAGGGGGAAACACCGGGGAGCTGTTTTTT. Translation: CASSPVGGNTGELFF. The chain couples TRBV9 to TRBJ2-2; tentatively, D is TRBD1 (6 bases). The germline CDR1 and CDR2 sequences are SGDLS and YYNGEE. This CDR3 is built from 15 residues. Trimming shortened V by 4 bases and J by 2 bases, and 12 bases separated the two germline ends.

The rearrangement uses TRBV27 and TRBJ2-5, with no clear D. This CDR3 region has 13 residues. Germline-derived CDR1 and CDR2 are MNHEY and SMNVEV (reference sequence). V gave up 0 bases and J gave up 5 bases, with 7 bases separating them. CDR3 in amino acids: CASSLSQAETQYF. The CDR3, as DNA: TGTGCCAGCAGTTTATCGCAAGCGGAGACCCAGTACTTC.

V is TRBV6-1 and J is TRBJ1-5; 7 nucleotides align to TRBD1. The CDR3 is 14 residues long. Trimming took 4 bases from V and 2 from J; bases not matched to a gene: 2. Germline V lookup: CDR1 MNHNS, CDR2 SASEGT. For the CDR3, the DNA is TGTGCCAGCAGTGGCCAGGGGGGCAATCAGCCCCAGCATTTT. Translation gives CASSGQGGNQPQHF.

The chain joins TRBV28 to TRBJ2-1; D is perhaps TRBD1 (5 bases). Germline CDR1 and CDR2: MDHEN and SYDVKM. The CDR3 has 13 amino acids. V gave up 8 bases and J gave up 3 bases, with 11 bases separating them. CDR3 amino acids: CASHGRDYNEQFF. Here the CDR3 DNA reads TGTGCCAGCCACGGCAGGGACTACAATGAGCAGTTCTTC.

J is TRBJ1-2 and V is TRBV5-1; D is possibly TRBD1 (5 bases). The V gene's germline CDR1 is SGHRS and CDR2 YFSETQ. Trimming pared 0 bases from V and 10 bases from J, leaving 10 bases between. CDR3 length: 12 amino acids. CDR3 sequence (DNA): TGCGCCAGCAGCTTGGACGGAGGGGACTACACCTTC. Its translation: CASSLDGGDYTF.

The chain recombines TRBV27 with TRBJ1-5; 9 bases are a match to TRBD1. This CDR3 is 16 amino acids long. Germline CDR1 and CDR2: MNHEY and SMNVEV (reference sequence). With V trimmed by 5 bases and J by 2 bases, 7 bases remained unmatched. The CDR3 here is CASSPLRTGGNQPQHF. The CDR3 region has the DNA TGTGCCAGCAGTCCCTTACGGACAGGGGGCAATCAGCCCCAGCATTTT.

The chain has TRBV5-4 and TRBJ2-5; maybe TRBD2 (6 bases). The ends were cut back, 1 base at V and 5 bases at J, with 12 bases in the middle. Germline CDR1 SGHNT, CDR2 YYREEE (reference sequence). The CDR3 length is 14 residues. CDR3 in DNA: TGTGCCAGCAGCTTGTGGATCAGCGGGGAGACCCAGTACTTC. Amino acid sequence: CASSLWISGETQYF.